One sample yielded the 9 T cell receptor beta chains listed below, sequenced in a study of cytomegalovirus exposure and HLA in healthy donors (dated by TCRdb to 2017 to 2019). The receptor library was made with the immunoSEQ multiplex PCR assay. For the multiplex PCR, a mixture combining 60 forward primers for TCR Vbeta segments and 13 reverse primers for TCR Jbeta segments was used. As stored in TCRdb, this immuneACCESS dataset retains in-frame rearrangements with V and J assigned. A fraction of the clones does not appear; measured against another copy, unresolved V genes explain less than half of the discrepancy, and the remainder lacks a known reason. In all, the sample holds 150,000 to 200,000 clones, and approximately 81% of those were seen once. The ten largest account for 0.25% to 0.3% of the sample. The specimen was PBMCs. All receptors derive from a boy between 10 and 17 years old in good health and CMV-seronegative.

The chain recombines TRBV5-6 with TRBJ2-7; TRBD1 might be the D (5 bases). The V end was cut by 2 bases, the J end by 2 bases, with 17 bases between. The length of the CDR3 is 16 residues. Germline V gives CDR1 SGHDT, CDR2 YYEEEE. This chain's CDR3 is CASSLTLSGIPYEQYF. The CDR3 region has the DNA TGTGCCAGCAGCTTAACTTTGTCAGGGATTCCCTACGAGCAGTACTTC.

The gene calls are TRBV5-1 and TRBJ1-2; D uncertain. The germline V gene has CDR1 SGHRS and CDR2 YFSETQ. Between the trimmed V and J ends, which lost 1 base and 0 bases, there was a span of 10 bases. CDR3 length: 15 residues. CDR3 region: CASSLRPTTNYGYTF. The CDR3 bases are TGCGCCAGCAGCTTGCGACCGACTACTAACTATGGCTACACCTTC.

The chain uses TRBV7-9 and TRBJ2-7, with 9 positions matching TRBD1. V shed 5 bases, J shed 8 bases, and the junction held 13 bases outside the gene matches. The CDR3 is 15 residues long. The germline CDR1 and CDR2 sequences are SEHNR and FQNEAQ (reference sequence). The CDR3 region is CASSHQEDRGTKQYF. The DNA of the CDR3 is TGTGCCAGCAGCCACCAAGAGGACAGGGGTACGAAGCAGTACTTC.

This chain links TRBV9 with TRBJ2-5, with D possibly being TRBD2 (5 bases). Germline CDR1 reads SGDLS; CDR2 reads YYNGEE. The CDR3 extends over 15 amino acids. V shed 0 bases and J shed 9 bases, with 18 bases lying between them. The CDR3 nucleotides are TGTGCCAGCAGCGTAGACGGGGTCAGATGGGAGTCCCAGTACTTC. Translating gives CASSVDGVRWESQYF.

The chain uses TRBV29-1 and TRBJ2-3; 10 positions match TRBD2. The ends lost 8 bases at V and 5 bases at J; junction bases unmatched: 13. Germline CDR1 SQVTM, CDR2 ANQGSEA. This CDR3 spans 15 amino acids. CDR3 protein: CSLSRLAGVRDTQYF. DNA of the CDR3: TGCAGCCTCTCCCGCCTAGCGGGAGTTAGAGATACGCAGTATTTT.

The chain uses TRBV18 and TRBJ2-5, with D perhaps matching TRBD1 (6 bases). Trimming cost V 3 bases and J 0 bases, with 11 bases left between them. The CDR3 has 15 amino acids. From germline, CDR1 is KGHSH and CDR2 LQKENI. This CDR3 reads CASSPRDKYQETQYF. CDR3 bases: TGTGCCAGCTCACCCCGGGACAAGTACCAAGAGACCCAGTACTTC.

The CDR3 is CSVVGGSYGYTF. CDR3 DNA sequence: TGCAGCGTCGTGGGGGGGAGCTATGGCTACACCTTC. The rearrangement uses TRBV29-1 and TRBJ1-2; TRBD1 might be the D (5 bases). CDR3 length: 12 residues. Germline assignment: CDR1 SQVTM and CDR2 ANQGSEA. Trimming left V 6 bases short and J 4 bases short, with 12 bases between.

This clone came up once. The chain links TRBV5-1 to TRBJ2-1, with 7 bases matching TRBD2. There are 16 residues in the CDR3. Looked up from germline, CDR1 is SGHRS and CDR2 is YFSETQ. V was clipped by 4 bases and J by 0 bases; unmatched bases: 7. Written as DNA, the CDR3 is TGCGCCAGCAGCCCAACTAGCGCCCGCTCCTACAATGAGCAGTTCTTC. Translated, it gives CASSPTSARSYNEQFF.

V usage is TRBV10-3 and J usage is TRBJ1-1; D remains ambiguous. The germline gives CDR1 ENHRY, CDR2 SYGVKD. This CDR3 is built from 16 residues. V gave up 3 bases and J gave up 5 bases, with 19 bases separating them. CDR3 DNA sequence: TGTGCCATCAGTGACTCGGCCGCCCTAGGAGGAACTGAAGCTTTCTTT. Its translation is CAISDSAALGGTEAFF.